What follows describes a single T cell receptor beta chain. In the original analysis: Reference gene primers were amplified, and this amplification served to estimate nucleated cell counts. Profiling relied on immunoSEQ multiplex PCR, and the TCRdb table lists in-frame clones only, not all of them. For V, J and clone size, that table is used; D and trimming come from the DNA. The sample holds 73,000 or so clones; roughly 80% are singletons and the top ten take approximately 24%. The source of the sample is a study of blood T cell repertoires in COVID-19. Study details: Material from acute and convalescent COVID-19 was sourced from the United States, Italy and Spain.

Germline V CDR1 and CDR2: MDHEN, SYDVKM. The junction had 11 bases not matched to a gene; V was cut back by 10 bases and J by 10 bases. This CDR3 spans 14 amino acids. The chain joins TRBV28 to TRBJ2-1; 12 nucleotides match TRBD2. The TCR was taken from a man aged 60 to 75 with acute or convalescent COVID-19. Specimen: peripheral blood. This CDR3 is CATPKTSGSGEQFF. CDR3 coding DNA: TGTGCCACCCCAAAGACTAGCGGGAGTGGAGAGCAGTTCTTC.